A selection of T cell receptor beta chains follows, all from one sample in a study of blood T cell repertoires in COVID-19. Measured with immunoSEQ multiplex PCR; TCRdb has only the in-frame clones, and not every one. The sample includes roughly 30,000 clones, around 89% of them seen just once. Sequencing used peripheral blood. The receptors come from a human donor in a cohort sampled during active COVID-19. Each CDR3 is given with its conserved first and last residue. A D gene is named only where the DNA matches it firmly. Size is omitted from some rows. Given values are once, few, many or a class for expanded clones.

v_call: TRBV2; d_call: -; cdr3_length: 13; j_call: TRBJ2-5; clone_size: -; cdr3_nt: TGTGCCAGCAGAGTGGGGCCCCAAGAGACCCAGTACTTC; cdr3_aa: CASRVGPQETQYF
v_call: TRBV7-2; d_call: TRBD2; cdr3_length: 16; j_call: TRBJ2-7; clone_size: -; cdr3_nt: TGTGCCAGCAGCTCTAGTGGGAGGACTAGCGGGGTTGAGCAGTACTTC; cdr3_aa: CASSSSGRTSGVEQYF
v_call: TRBV5-3; d_call: TRBD1; cdr3_length: 18; j_call: TRBJ1-6; clone_size: -; cdr3_nt: TGTGCCAGAAGCTTGGCCTCGGACAGGATATTCTATAATTCACCCCTCCACTTT; cdr3_aa: CARSLASDRIFYNSPLHF
v_call: TRBV9; d_call: -; cdr3_length: 16; j_call: TRBJ2-7; clone_size: -; cdr3_nt: TGTGCCAGCAGCGTAGGAGAAGGGGCGGTCCCCTACGAGCAGTACTTC; cdr3_aa: CASSVGEGAVPYEQYF
v_call: TRBV10-2; d_call: TRBD2; cdr3_length: 15; j_call: TRBJ2-3; clone_size: -; cdr3_nt: TGCGCCAGCAGCCAACTAGCGGGGGGGCAGGGTACGCAGTATTTT; cdr3_aa: CASSQLAGGQGTQYF
v_call: TRBV2; d_call: -; cdr3_length: 14; j_call: TRBJ2-1; clone_size: -; cdr3_nt: TGTGCCAGCAGTGAAGCGCCTGGGCGGGAAGAGCAGTTCTTC; cdr3_aa: CASSEAPGREEQFF
v_call: TRBV4-1; d_call: TRBD2; cdr3_length: 17; j_call: TRBJ2-1; clone_size: -; cdr3_nt: TGCGCCAGCAGCCAAGGGTATCAGGCATTAGCGGGGAATGAGCAGTTCTTC; cdr3_aa: CASSQGYQALAGNEQFF
v_call: TRBV11-2; d_call: TRBD2; cdr3_length: 14; j_call: TRBJ2-1; clone_size: -; cdr3_nt: TGTGCCAGCAGCTTAAGCGGGGAGTTCAATGAGCAGTTCTTC; cdr3_aa: CASSLSGEFNEQFF
v_call: TRBV18; d_call: TRBD1; cdr3_length: 16; j_call: TRBJ2-7; clone_size: -; cdr3_nt: TGTGCCAGCTCACCACCGACGGGACAGGGACTTAGCGAGCAGTACTTC; cdr3_aa: CASSPPTGQGLSEQYF
v_call: TRBV5-6; d_call: TRBD1; cdr3_length: 17; j_call: TRBJ1-1; clone_size: -; cdr3_nt: TGTGCCAGCAGCTTTCCGACAGGGGGGGAACTGAACACTGAAGCTTTCTTT; cdr3_aa: CASSFPTGGELNTEAFF
v_call: TRBV6-1; d_call: TRBD1; cdr3_length: 15; j_call: TRBJ2-3; clone_size: -; cdr3_nt: TGTGCCAGCAGTGACAGGGGGCGCGACACAGATACGCAGTATTTT; cdr3_aa: CASSDRGRDTDTQYF
v_call: TRBV13; d_call: -; cdr3_length: 15; j_call: TRBJ1-1; clone_size: -; cdr3_nt: TGTGCCAGCAGCCCCCATACAGGCATGAACACTGAAGCTTTCTTT; cdr3_aa: CASSPHTGMNTEAFF
v_call: TRBV2; d_call: -; cdr3_length: 15; j_call: TRBJ2-7; clone_size: few; cdr3_nt: TGTGCCAGCAGTGATGTGACACCTGACTCCTACGAGCAGTACTTC; cdr3_aa: CASSDVTPDSYEQYF
v_call: TRBV11-2; d_call: -; cdr3_length: 12; j_call: TRBJ2-5; clone_size: -; cdr3_nt: TGTGCCAGCCGCTCCGATAGAGAGACCCAGTACTTC; cdr3_aa: CASRSDRETQYF
v_call: TRBV5-1; d_call: TRBD2; cdr3_length: 15; j_call: TRBJ2-1; clone_size: -; cdr3_nt: TGCGCCAGCAGCTTGGCCAGCGGGGGGGCTGATGAGCAGTTCTTC; cdr3_aa: CASSLASGGADEQFF
v_call: TRBV11-3; d_call: -; cdr3_length: 16; j_call: TRBJ2-1; clone_size: -; cdr3_nt: TGTGCCAGCAGCTTAGGCGGTTCAGTCCCCTACAATGAGCAGTTCTTC; cdr3_aa: CASSLGGSVPYNEQFF
v_call: TRBV4-3; d_call: -; cdr3_length: 15; j_call: TRBJ2-5; clone_size: -; cdr3_nt: TGCGCCAGCAGCCAAGATCAGGGGTACCAAGAGACCCAGTACTTC; cdr3_aa: CASSQDQGYQETQYF
v_call: TRBV7-8; d_call: TRBD1; cdr3_length: 16; j_call: TRBJ1-5; clone_size: -; cdr3_nt: TGTGCCAGCAGCTTCGACCGGGACAGCCGGAATCAGCCCCAGCATTTT; cdr3_aa: CASSFDRDSRNQPQHF
v_call: TRBV6-5; d_call: -; cdr3_length: 15; j_call: TRBJ1-1; clone_size: -; cdr3_nt: TGTGCCAGCAGTCACGGAGGGGTAGGTGGGACTGAAGCTTTCTTT; cdr3_aa: CASSHGGVGGTEAFF
v_call: TRBV19; d_call: -; cdr3_length: 14; j_call: TRBJ2-4; clone_size: -; cdr3_nt: TGTGCCAGTAGTATAGTTGAGGCCAAAAACATTCAGTACTTC; cdr3_aa: CASSIVEAKNIQYF
v_call: TRBV5-1; d_call: TRBD2; cdr3_length: 15; j_call: TRBJ2-1; clone_size: -; cdr3_nt: TGCGCCAGCAGCTCACCGGGACTAGCGGGGGGTGAGCAGTTCTTC; cdr3_aa: CASSSPGLAGGEQFF
v_call: TRBV5-1; d_call: TRBD1; cdr3_length: 16; j_call: TRBJ1-5; clone_size: few; cdr3_nt: TGCGCCAGCAGCTTGGGGGACAGTGTTAGCAATCAGCCCCAGCATTTT; cdr3_aa: CASSLGDSVSNQPQHF
v_call: TRBV7-9; d_call: TRBD1; cdr3_length: 12; j_call: TRBJ1-6; clone_size: few; cdr3_nt: TGTGCCAGCAGCCAGGGGGATTCACCCCTCCACTTT; cdr3_aa: CASSQGDSPLHF
v_call: TRBV5-1; d_call: TRBD2; cdr3_length: 16; j_call: TRBJ2-3; clone_size: once; cdr3_nt: TGCGCCAGCAGTTTTCTAGCGGGGGGGCCCACAGATACGCAGTATTTT; cdr3_aa: CASSFLAGGPTDTQYF
v_call: TRBV30; d_call: -; cdr3_length: 14; j_call: TRBJ1-2; clone_size: -; cdr3_nt: TGTGCCTGGAGCGCCCAGGGAAACAGCTATGGCTACACCTTC; cdr3_aa: CAWSAQGNSYGYTF
v_call: TRBV3-1/TRBV3-2; d_call: -; cdr3_length: 13; j_call: TRBJ2-1; clone_size: -; cdr3_nt: TGTGCCAGCAGCCAGGGGGGCTACAATGAGCAGTTCTTC; cdr3_aa: CASSQGGYNEQFF
v_call: TRBV11-3; d_call: TRBD2; cdr3_length: 15; j_call: TRBJ2-3; clone_size: -; cdr3_nt: TGTGCCAGCAGCTCCGGGGACTATAGCACAGATACGCAGTATTTT; cdr3_aa: CASSSGDYSTDTQYF
v_call: TRBV30; d_call: TRBD1; cdr3_length: 13; j_call: TRBJ2-2; clone_size: -; cdr3_nt: TGTGCCTGGAGTCCAGGGGGAACCGGGGAGCTGTTTTTT; cdr3_aa: CAWSPGGTGELFF
v_call: TRBV14; d_call: -; cdr3_length: 11; j_call: TRBJ2-3; clone_size: -; cdr3_nt: TGTGCCAGCAGCTACACAGATACGCAGTATTTT; cdr3_aa: CASSYTDTQYF
v_call: TRBV5-1; d_call: -; cdr3_length: 16; j_call: TRBJ2-3; clone_size: -; cdr3_nt: TGCGCCAGCAGCTCCGGACAAATTGTGTCCACAGATACGCAGTATTTT; cdr3_aa: CASSSGQIVSTDTQYF
v_call: TRBV9; d_call: TRBD1; cdr3_length: 14; j_call: TRBJ1-5; clone_size: few; cdr3_nt: TGTGCCAGCAGCTACGGACAGGGCAATCAGCCCCAGCATTTT; cdr3_aa: CASSYGQGNQPQHF
v_call: TRBV9; d_call: -; cdr3_length: 15; j_call: TRBJ1-3; clone_size: -; cdr3_nt: TGTGCCAGCAGCGAGACAGCGAACTCTGGAAACACCATATATTTT; cdr3_aa: CASSETANSGNTIYF
v_call: TRBV6-6; d_call: -; cdr3_length: 15; j_call: TRBJ1-1; clone_size: -; cdr3_nt: TGTGCCAGCAGTTACTCCGACAGAAAGAACACTGAAGCTTTCTTT; cdr3_aa: CASSYSDRKNTEAFF
v_call: TRBV21-1; d_call: -; cdr3_length: 15; j_call: TRBJ2-2; clone_size: -; cdr3_nt: TGTGCCAGCAGCAAAGAACAGGGAGACACCGGGGAGCTGTTTTTT; cdr3_aa: CASSKEQGDTGELFF
v_call: TRBV6-5; d_call: -; cdr3_length: 14; j_call: TRBJ1-1; clone_size: -; cdr3_nt: TGTGCCAGCAGTCAGAGACAGTTGAACACTGAAGCTTTCTTT; cdr3_aa: CASSQRQLNTEAFF
v_call: TRBV6-4; d_call: TRBD2; cdr3_length: 16; j_call: TRBJ2-2; clone_size: -; cdr3_nt: TGTGCCAGCAGTAAACTAGCGGGGGCCGTCACCGGGGAGCTGTTTTTT; cdr3_aa: CASSKLAGAVTGELFF
v_call: TRBV15; d_call: TRBD1; cdr3_length: 16; j_call: TRBJ2-7; clone_size: once; cdr3_nt: TGTGCCACCAGCCTAGGGGGCGGTATCGAAACCTACGAGCAGTACTTC; cdr3_aa: CATSLGGGIETYEQYF
v_call: TRBV28; d_call: -; cdr3_length: 16; j_call: TRBJ2-3; clone_size: once; cdr3_nt: TGTGCCAGCAGTCCAACGTGGGGGGGCGGGCCAGATACGCAGTATTTT; cdr3_aa: CASSPTWGGGPDTQYF
v_call: TRBV2; d_call: -; cdr3_length: 13; j_call: TRBJ2-7; clone_size: -; cdr3_nt: TGTGCCAGCAGAGACAGTGACTCCTACGAGCAGTACTTC; cdr3_aa: CASRDSDSYEQYF
v_call: TRBV7-2; d_call: TRBD2; cdr3_length: 18; j_call: TRBJ2-1; clone_size: -; cdr3_nt: TGTGCCAGCAGCTTTGGACTAGCGGGGGCCGGGTGGGGTAATGAGCAGTTCTTC; cdr3_aa: CASSFGLAGAGWGNEQFF
v_call: TRBV5-1; d_call: TRBD1; cdr3_length: 14; j_call: TRBJ1-1; clone_size: once; cdr3_nt: TGCGCCAGCGGCCTGACAGGGGACGGGACTGAAGCTTTCTTT; cdr3_aa: CASGLTGDGTEAFF
v_call: TRBV5-4; d_call: TRBD2; cdr3_length: 16; j_call: TRBJ2-2; clone_size: -; cdr3_nt: TGTGCCAGCAGCTTGGCCCGGGGGGCGAACACCGGGGAGCTGTTTTTT; cdr3_aa: CASSLARGANTGELFF
v_call: TRBV28; d_call: TRBD1; cdr3_length: 16; j_call: TRBJ1-3; clone_size: few; cdr3_nt: TGTGCCAGCAGATACTCTCGCAGGGGGCAGGGGAACACCATATATTTT; cdr3_aa: CASRYSRRGQGNTIYF
v_call: TRBV10-3; d_call: -; cdr3_length: 14; j_call: TRBJ2-1; clone_size: few; cdr3_nt: TGTGCCATCAGTCCCCGGGGAAATGACAATGAGCAGTTCTTC; cdr3_aa: CAISPRGNDNEQFF
v_call: TRBV11-2; d_call: -; cdr3_length: 17; j_call: TRBJ2-1; clone_size: -; cdr3_nt: TGTGCCAGCAGCTCTATTCAGGGTGTGGGGCGTCGCAATGAGCAGTTCTTC; cdr3_aa: CASSSIQGVGRRNEQFF
v_call: TRBV9; d_call: -; cdr3_length: 12; j_call: TRBJ1-1; clone_size: few; cdr3_nt: TGTGCCAGCAGCAACCGGTACACTGAAGCTTTCTTT; cdr3_aa: CASSNRYTEAFF
v_call: TRBV7-2; d_call: -; cdr3_length: 13; j_call: TRBJ1-5; clone_size: -; cdr3_nt: TGTGCCAGCAGCTTATCCGAGAATCAGCCCCAGCATTTT; cdr3_aa: CASSLSENQPQHF
v_call: TRBV6-5; d_call: -; cdr3_length: 15; j_call: TRBJ1-4; clone_size: -; cdr3_nt: TGTGCCAGCAGTTACCGGAGTCACTCGAGCGAAAAACTGTTTTTT; cdr3_aa: CASSYRSHSSEKLFF
v_call: TRBV12-3/TRBV12-4; d_call: -; cdr3_length: 13; j_call: TRBJ1-2; clone_size: -; cdr3_nt: TGTGCCAGCAGTTTAGAACAGAACTATGGCTACACCTTC; cdr3_aa: CASSLEQNYGYTF
v_call: TRBV7-2; d_call: TRBD1; cdr3_length: 16; j_call: TRBJ2-7; clone_size: -; cdr3_nt: TGTGCCAGCAGCGGGGGGGACAGGGGTGTTGCTGGCGAGCAGTACTTC; cdr3_aa: CASSGGDRGVAGEQYF
v_call: TRBV19; d_call: -; cdr3_length: 11; j_call: TRBJ1-4; clone_size: medium-sized; cdr3_nt: TGTGCCAGTAGTATAGCCGGAAAACTGTTTTTT; cdr3_aa: CASSIAGKLFF
v_call: TRBV30; d_call: TRBD1; cdr3_length: 12; j_call: TRBJ2-1; clone_size: -; cdr3_nt: TGTGCCTGGAGTCGGGCAGGGGGTGAGCAGTTCTTC; cdr3_aa: CAWSRAGGEQFF
v_call: TRBV7-7; d_call: TRBD1; cdr3_length: 15; j_call: TRBJ2-1; clone_size: few; cdr3_nt: TGTGCCAGCAGCCGAGACAGGGATACGGAAAGTGAGCAGTTCTTC; cdr3_aa: CASSRDRDTESEQFF
v_call: TRBV7-2; d_call: -; cdr3_length: 16; j_call: TRBJ1-4; clone_size: once; cdr3_nt: TGTGCCAGCAGCTTAGGATCTCCCAAAAGAGATGAAAAACTGTTTTTT; cdr3_aa: CASSLGSPKRDEKLFF
v_call: TRBV14; d_call: -; cdr3_length: 14; j_call: TRBJ1-4; clone_size: -; cdr3_nt: TGTGCCAGCAGCCGGACAGACCAACGCCGGAAACTGTTTTTT; cdr3_aa: CASSRTDQRRKLFF